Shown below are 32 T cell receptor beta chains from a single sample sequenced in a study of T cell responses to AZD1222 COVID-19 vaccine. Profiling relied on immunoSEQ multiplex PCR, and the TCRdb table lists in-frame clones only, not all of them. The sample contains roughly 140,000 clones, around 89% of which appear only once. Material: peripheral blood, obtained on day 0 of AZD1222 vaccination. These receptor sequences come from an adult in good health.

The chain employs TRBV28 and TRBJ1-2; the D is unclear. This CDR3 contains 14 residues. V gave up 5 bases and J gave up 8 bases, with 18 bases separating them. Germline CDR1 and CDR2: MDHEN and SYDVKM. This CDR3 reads CASSRVLGAGGYTF. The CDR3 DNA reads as TGTGCCAGCAGTCGCGTGCTGGGTGCGGGGGGCTACACCTTC.

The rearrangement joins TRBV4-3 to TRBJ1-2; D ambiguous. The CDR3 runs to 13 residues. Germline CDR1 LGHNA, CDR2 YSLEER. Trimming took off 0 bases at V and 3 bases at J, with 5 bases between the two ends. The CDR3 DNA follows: TGCGCCAGCAGCCAAGATACAGACTATGGCTACACCTTC. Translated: CASSQDTDYGYTF.

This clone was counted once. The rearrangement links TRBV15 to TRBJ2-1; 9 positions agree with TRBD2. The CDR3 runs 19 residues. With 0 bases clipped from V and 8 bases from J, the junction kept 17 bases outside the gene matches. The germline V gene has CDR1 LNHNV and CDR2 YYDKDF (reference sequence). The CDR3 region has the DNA TGTGCCACCAGCAGAGATTCCAGGGTAGCGGGAGCCCCCGGGGATGAGCAGTTCTTC. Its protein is CATSRDSRVAGAPGDEQFF. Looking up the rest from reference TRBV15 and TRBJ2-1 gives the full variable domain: DAMVIQNPRYQVTQFGKPVTLSCSQTLNHNVMYWYQQKSSQAPKLLFHYYDKDFNNEADTPDNFQSRRPNTSFCFLDIRSPGLGDTAMYLCATSRDSRVAGAPGDEQFFGPGTRLTVL.

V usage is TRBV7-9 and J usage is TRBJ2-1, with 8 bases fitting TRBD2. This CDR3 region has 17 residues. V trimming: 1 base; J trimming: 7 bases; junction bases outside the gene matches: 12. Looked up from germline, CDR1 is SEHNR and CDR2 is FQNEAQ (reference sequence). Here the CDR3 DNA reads TGTGCCAGCAGCTTAGGGGCGGGGGGAGTAAGCGGGAATGAGCAGTTCTTC. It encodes CASSLGAGGVSGNEQFF.

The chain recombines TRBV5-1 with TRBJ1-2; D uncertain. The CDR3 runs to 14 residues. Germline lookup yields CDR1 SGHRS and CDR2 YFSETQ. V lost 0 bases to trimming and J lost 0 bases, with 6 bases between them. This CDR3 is CASSLGIANYGYTF. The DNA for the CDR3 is TGCGCCAGCAGCTTGGGGATAGCTAACTATGGCTACACCTTC.

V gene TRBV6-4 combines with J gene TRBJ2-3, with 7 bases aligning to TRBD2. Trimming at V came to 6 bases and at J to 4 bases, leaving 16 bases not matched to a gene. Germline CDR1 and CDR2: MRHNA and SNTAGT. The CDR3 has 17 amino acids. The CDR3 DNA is TGTGCCAGCAGCCTGGGCAGTGGCGGGAGTAAAGCAGATACGCAGTATTTT. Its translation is CASSLGSGGSKADTQYF.

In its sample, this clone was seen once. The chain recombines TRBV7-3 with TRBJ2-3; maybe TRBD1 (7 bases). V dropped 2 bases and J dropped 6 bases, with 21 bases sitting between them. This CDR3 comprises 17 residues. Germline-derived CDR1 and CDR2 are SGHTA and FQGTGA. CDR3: CASSLQSRGGGRDTQYF. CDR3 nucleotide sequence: TGTGCCAGCAGCTTACAATCTCGTGGAGGGGGCCGGGATACGCAGTATTTT.

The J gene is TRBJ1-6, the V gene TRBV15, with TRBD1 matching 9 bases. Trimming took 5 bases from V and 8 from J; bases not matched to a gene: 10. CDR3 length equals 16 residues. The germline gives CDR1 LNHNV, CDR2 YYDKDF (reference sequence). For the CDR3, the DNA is TGTGCCACCAGCGGCGGGACAGGGCGGGTGGATTCACCCCTCCACTTT. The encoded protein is CATSGGTGRVDSPLHF.

CDR3 residues: CASSLEGGTNEQFF. CDR3 coding DNA: TGTGCCAGCAGCTTAGAGGGAGGGACGAATGAGCAGTTCTTC. The chain employs TRBV7-2 and TRBJ2-1, with TRBD2 identical over 7 bases. This CDR3 has 14 amino acids. Germline CDR1 and CDR2: SGHTA and FQGNSA. V was clipped by 1 base and J by 7 bases; unmatched bases: 4.

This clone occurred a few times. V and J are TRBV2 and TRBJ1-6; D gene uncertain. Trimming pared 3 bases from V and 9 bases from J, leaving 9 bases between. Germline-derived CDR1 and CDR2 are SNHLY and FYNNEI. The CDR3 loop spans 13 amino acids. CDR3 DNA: TGTGCCAGCAGTGAGGGAGCAGGTTCACCCCTCCACTTT. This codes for CASSEGAGSPLHF.

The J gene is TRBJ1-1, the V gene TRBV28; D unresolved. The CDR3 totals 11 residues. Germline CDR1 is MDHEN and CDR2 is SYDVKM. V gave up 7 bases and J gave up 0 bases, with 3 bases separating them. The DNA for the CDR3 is TGTGCCAGCACCATGAACACTGAAGCTTTCTTT. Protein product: CASTMNTEAFF.

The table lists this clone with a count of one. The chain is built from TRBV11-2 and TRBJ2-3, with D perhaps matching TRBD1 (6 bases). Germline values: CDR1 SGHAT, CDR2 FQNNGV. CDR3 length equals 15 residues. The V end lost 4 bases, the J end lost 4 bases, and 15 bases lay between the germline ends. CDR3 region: CASSSQGARSDTQYF. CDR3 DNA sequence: TGTGCCAGCAGCTCACAGGGTGCGAGATCAGATACGCAGTATTTT.

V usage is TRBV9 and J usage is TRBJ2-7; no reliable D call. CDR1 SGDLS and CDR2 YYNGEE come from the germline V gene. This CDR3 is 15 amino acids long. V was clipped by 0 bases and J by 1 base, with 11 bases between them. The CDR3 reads CASSVAPTESYEQYF. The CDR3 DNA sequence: TGTGCCAGCAGCGTAGCGCCCACCGAGTCCTACGAGCAGTACTTC. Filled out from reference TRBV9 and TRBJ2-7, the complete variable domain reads DSGVTQTPKHLITATGQRVTLRCSPRSGDLSVYWYQQSLDQGLQFLIQYYNGEERAKGNILERFSAQQFPDLHSELNLSSLELGDSALYFCASSVAPTESYEQYFGPGTRLTVT.

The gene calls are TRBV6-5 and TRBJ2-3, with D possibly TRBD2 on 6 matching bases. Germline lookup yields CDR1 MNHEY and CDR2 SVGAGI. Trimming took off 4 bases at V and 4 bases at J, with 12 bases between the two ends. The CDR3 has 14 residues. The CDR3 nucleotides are TGTGCCAGCAGTTTAACGGAGGGCTCAGATACGCAGTATTTT. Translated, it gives CASSLTEGSDTQYF.

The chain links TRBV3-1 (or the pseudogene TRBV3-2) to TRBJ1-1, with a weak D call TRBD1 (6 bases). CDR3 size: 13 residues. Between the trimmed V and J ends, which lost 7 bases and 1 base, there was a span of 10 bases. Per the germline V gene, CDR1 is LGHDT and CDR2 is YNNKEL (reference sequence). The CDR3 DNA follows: TGTGCCAGCAACTTACAGGGGAACACTGAAGCTTTCTTT. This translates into CASNLQGNTEAFF.

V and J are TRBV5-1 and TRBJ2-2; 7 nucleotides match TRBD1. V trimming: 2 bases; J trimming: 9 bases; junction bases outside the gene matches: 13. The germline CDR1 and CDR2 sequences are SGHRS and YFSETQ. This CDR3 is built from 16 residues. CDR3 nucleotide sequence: TGCGCCAGCAGCTTATTAGGGGGCATTTCACCCCGGGAGCTGTTTTTT. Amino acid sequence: CASSLLGGISPRELFF.

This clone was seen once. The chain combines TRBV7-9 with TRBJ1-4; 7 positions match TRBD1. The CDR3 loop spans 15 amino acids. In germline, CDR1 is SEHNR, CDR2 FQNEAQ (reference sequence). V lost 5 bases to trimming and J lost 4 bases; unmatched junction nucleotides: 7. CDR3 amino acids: CASSTGQAYNEKLFF. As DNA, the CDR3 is TGTGCCAGCAGCACAGGACAGGCTTATAATGAAAAACTGTTTTTT.

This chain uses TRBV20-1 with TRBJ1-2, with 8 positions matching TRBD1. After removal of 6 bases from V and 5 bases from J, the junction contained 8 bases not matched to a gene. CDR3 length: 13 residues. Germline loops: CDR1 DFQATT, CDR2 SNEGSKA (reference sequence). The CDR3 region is CSASDRGGYGYTF. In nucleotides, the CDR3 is TGCAGTGCAAGTGACAGGGGCGGATATGGCTACACCTTC.

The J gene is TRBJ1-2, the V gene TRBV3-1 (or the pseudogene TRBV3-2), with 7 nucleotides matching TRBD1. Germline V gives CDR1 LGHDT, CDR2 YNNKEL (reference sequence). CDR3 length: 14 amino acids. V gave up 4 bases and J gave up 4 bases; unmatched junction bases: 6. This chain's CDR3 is CASSPTGTVYGYTF. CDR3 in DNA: TGTGCCAGCAGCCCAACCGGGACAGTCTATGGCTACACCTTC.

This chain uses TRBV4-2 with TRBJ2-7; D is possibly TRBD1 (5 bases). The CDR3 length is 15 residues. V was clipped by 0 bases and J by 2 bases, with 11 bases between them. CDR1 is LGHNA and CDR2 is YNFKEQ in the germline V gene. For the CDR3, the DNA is TGTGCCAGCAGCCAAGATTTGGGCAGGGCCTACGAGCAGTACTTC. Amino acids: CASSQDLGRAYEQYF.

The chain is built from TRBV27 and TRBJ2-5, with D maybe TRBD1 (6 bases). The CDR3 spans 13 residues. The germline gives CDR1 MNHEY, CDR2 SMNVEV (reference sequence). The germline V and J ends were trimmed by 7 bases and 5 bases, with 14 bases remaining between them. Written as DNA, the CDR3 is TGTGCCAGCAAAGCAGGGGCAAGGGAGACCCAGTACTTC. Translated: CASKAGARETQYF.

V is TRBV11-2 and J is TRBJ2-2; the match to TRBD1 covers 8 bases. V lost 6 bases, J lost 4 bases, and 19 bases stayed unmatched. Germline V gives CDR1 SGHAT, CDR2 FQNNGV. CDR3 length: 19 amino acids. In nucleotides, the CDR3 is TGTGCCAGCAGACATGAGACAGGGGTCGGTGCGTACGGCACCGGGGAGCTGTTTTTT. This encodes CASRHETGVGAYGTGELFF. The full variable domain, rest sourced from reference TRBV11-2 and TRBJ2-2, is EAGVAQSPRYKIIEKRQSVAFWCNPISGHATLYWYQQILGQGPKLLIQFQNNGVVDDSQLPKDRFSAERLKGVDSTLKIQPAKLEDSAVYLCASRHETGVGAYGTGELFFGEGSRLTVL.

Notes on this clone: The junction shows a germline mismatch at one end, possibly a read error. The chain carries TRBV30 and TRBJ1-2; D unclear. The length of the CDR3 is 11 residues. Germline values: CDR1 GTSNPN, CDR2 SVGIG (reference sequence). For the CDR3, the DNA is TGTGCCTCGCTCTCGAACTCTGGCTACACCTTC. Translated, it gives CASLSNSGYTF.

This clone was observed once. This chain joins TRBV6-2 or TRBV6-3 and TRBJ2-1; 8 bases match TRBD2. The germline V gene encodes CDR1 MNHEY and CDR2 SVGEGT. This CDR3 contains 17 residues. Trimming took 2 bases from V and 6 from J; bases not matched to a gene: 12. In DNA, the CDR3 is TGTGCCAGCAGTTACCCGACCGGGACTAGTACCCCCAATGAGCAGTTCTTC. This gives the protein CASSYPTGTSTPNEQFF.

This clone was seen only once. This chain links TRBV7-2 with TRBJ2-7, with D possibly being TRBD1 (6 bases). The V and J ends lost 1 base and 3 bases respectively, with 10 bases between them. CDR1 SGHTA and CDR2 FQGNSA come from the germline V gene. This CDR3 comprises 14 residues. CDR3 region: CASSLDGGGYEQYF. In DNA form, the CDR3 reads TGTGCCAGCAGCTTAGATGGGGGCGGCTACGAGCAGTACTTC.

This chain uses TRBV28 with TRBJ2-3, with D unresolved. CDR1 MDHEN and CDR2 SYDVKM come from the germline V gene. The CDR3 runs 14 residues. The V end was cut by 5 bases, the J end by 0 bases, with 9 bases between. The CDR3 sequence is CASSIQGSTDTQYF. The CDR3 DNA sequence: TGTGCCAGCAGTATCCAAGGAAGCACAGATACGCAGTATTTT.

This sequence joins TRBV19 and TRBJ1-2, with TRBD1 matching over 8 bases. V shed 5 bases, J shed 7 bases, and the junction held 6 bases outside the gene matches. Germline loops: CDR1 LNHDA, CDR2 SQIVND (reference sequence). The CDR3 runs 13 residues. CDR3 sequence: CASSHRGISGYTF. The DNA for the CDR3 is TGTGCCAGTAGTCACAGGGGGATAAGTGGCTACACCTTC.

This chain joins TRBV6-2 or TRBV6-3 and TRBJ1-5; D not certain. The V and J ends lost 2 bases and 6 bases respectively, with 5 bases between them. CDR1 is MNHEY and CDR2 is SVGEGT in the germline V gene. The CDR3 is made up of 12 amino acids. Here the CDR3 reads CASSYVGQPQHF. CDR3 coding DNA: TGTGCCAGCAGTTACGTAGGTCAGCCCCAGCATTTT.

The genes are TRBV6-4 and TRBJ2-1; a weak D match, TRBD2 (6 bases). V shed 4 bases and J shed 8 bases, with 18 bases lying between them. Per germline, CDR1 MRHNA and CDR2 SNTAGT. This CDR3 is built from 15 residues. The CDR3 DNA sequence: TGTGCCAGCAGTGTAGCCGGGACTCCCAACCATGAGCAGTTCTTC. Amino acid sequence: CASSVAGTPNHEQFF.

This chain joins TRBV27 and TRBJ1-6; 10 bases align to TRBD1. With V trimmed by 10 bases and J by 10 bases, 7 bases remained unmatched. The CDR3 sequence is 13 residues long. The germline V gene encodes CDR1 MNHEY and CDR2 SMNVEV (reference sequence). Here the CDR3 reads CAISRDRGSPLHF. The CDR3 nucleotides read TGTGCCATCTCCCGGGACAGGGGATCACCCCTCCACTTT.

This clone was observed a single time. The CDR3 DNA sequence: TGTGCCAGCAGTGAAGTGCCTACAGGGATGAACACTGAAGCTTTCTTT. Translated, it gives CASSEVPTGMNTEAFF. The chain recombines TRBV2 with TRBJ1-1, with D possibly being TRBD1 (6 bases). Deletions cut 1 base from V and 0 bases from J, with 12 bases between. Germline V gives CDR1 SNHLY, CDR2 FYNNEI. This CDR3 region has 16 residues. Supplemented by reference TRBV2 and TRBJ1-1, the full variable domain reads EPEVTQTPSHQVTQMGQEVILRCVPISNHLYFYWYRQILGQKVEFLVSFYNNEISEKSEIFDDQFSVERPDGSNFTLKIRSTKLEDSAMYFCASSEVPTGMNTEAFFGQGTRLTVV.

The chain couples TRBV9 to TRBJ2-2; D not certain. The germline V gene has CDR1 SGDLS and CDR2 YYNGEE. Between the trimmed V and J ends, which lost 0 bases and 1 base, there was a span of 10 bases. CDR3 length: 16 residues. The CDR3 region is CASSVALFGNTGELFF. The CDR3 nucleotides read TGTGCCAGCAGCGTAGCCCTTTTCGGGAACACCGGGGAGCTGTTTTTT.